This T cell receptor beta chain was sequenced in a study of blood T cell repertoires in COVID-19. Study details: PBMCs, B-cell-depleted T cells, or T cells provided the cDNA or gDNA that made up the material.

Germline-derived CDR1 and CDR2 are MNHEY and SVGEGT. V was clipped by 4 bases and J by 1 base; unmatched bases: 6. The CDR3 has 19 amino acids. In the authors' methods: Amplifying reference gene primers gave estimates of nucleated cell counts. Sequenced by immunoSEQ multiplex PCR; TCRdb stores in-frame clones only, minus some. D and trimming were read from the DNA, whereas the V and J calls and clone size are those reported in that table. The data contain some 160,000 clones, approximately 87% of them singletons. The material sequenced was peripheral blood. This sequence was found in an older woman with acute or convalescent COVID-19. The chain is built from TRBV6-2 or TRBV6-3 and TRBJ2-2; the match to TRBD2 covers 16 bases. The chain's CDR3 is CASSFGTSGRALNTGELFF. The CDR3 DNA follows: TGTGCCAGCAGTTTCGGGACTAGCGGGAGGGCCCTGAACACCGGGGAGCTGTTTTTT.